These 25 T cell receptor beta chains were sequenced from one sample in a study of glioma-infiltrating T cells after dendritic cell vaccination. Libraries were prepared by immunoSEQ multiplex PCR; TCRdb keeps only in-frame clonotypes and omits some of them. In the table there are some 91,000 clones, over 75% of which are singletons. The time point was: after dendritic cell vaccination, including at tumor progression/relapse. The source was blood, collected after dendritic cell vaccination. The receptors were gathered from a human donor with glioblastoma.

The chain joins TRBV14 to TRBJ1-2; D possibly corresponds to TRBD1 (6 bases). The V gene's germline CDR1 is SGHDN and CDR2 FVKESK. The V end lost 2 bases, the J end lost 4 bases, and 11 bases lay between the germline ends. This CDR3 has 14 residues. The chain's CDR3 is CASSQSQGTYGYTF. The CDR3 DNA sequence: TGTGCCAGCAGCCAATCGCAGGGGACCTATGGCTACACCTTC.

The chain has TRBV1 and TRBJ1-5; TRBD1 reflects the table's D call only, with no check against the DNA. TRBV1 is described as a pseudogene. CDR3 length: 24 amino acids. The CDR3 here is CTSSQERSDRAGMAEGLVGQPQHF. CDR3 nucleotides: TGCACCAGCAGCCAAGAAAGGTCCGACAGGGCAGGGATGGCTGAGGGTCTAGTCGGTCAGCCCCAGCATTTT.

CDR3 sequence reads: CASSIKGANTEAFF. CDR3 in DNA: TGTGCCAGTAGTATTAAAGGGGCCAACACTGAAGCTTTCTTT. V is TRBV19 and J is TRBJ1-1, with D tentatively TRBD1 (5 bases). V was shortened by 3 bases and J by 2 bases, with 10 bases between the two germline ends. This CDR3 has 14 amino acids. Germline V gene data show CDR1 as LNHDA and CDR2 as SQIVND (reference sequence).

This clone has more than one count but fewer than ten. This chain links TRBV30 with TRBJ2-5, with D uncertain. This CDR3 is built from 12 residues. V was trimmed by 0 bases and J by 5 bases, leaving 7 bases between them. The germline V gene has CDR1 GTSNPN and CDR2 SVGIG (reference sequence). This CDR3 is CAWSVYEETQYF. In DNA form, the CDR3 reads TGTGCCTGGAGTGTATATGAGGAGACCCAGTACTTC.

The chain uses TRBV18 and TRBJ2-1, with a tentative D call TRBD2 (6 bases). Germline values: CDR1 KGHSH, CDR2 LQKENI. V gave up 6 bases and J gave up 1 base, with 13 bases separating them. CDR3 length: 15 residues. CDR3 nucleotides: TGTGCCAGCTCCCGCGGGGCTGTTTCCTACAATGAGCAGTTCTTC. Its translation: CASSRGAVSYNEQFF.

The gene calls are TRBV7-3 and TRBJ2-3, with D hard to call. The ends were cut back, 6 bases at V and 8 bases at J, with 15 bases in the middle. CDR1 is SGHTA, CDR2 FQGTGA, per germline. There are 13 residues in the CDR3. CDR3 amino acids: CASSPGVEGTQYF. The CDR3 DNA reads as TGTGCCAGCAGTCCGGGTGTGGAAGGTACGCAGTATTTT.

This clone was seen once. The chain recombines TRBV6-1 with TRBJ1-2, with 8 nucleotides matching TRBD1. This CDR3 comprises 14 residues. CDR1 is MNHNS, CDR2 SASEGT, per germline. J lost 8 bases, V lost 3 bases, and 8 bases had no gene match. CDR3 loop: CASSDADRGTGYTF. The CDR3 DNA reads as TGTGCCAGCAGTGACGCCGACAGGGGTACCGGCTACACCTTC.

This clone was found a few times. The gene calls are TRBV5-4 and TRBJ2-7; 7 nucleotides match TRBD1. The CDR3 runs to 13 residues. Germline V lookup: CDR1 SGHNT, CDR2 YYREEE (reference sequence). The ends lost 0 bases at V and 12 bases at J; junction bases unmatched: 9. The DNA of the CDR3 is TGTGCCAGCAGCTTGGCACCGGGACAGCCTCCGTACGTC. Translating gives CASSLAPGQPPYV.

This chain uses TRBV6-1 with TRBJ2-3; no clear D gene. Germline V gene sequence: CDR1 MNHNS, CDR2 SASEGT. There are 14 residues in the CDR3. The ends were cut back, 4 bases at V and 14 bases at J, with 22 bases in the middle. As DNA, the CDR3 is TGTGCCAGCAGTGCCTCATCCCGGCCCGACTGGCGGTATTTT. Protein: CASSASSRPDWRYF.

The genes are TRBV18 and TRBJ2-1; D call uncertain. The ends were cut back, 3 bases at V and 7 bases at J, with 10 bases in the middle. Germline lookup yields CDR1 KGHSH and CDR2 LQKENI. The CDR3 has 13 residues. As DNA, the CDR3 is TGTGCCAGCTCACCCCTCCAAGAGAATGAGCAGTTCTTC. It translates to CASSPLQENEQFF.

The chain carries TRBV19 and TRBJ1-2, with D possibly TRBD1 on 5 matching bases. Trimming removed 0 bases at V and 7 bases at J, with 15 bases between. The CDR3 runs to 15 residues. Germline CDR1 reads LNHDA; CDR2 reads SQIVND (reference sequence). CDR3 DNA sequence: TGTGCCAGTAGTATAGACCGCAGGGCCCTCGGTGGCTACACCTTC. Its translation is CASSIDRRALGGYTF.

The CDR3 DNA reads as TGTGCCAGCAACCCTAGGGGGCGCACAGATACGCAGTATTTT. It yields the protein CASNPRGRTDTQYF. The V call is TRBV2, the J call TRBJ2-3, with 7 bases matching TRBD1. This CDR3 comprises 14 residues. Germline loops: CDR1 SNHLY, CDR2 FYNNEI. Unmatched junction bases numbered 5, after V lost 7 bases and J lost 1 base.

The chain has TRBV6-6 and TRBJ1-5; D not resolved. Germline CDR1 and CDR2: MNHNY and SVGAGI (reference sequence). The V gene lost 6 bases and the J gene lost 5 bases, with 14 bases spanning the gap. This CDR3 contains 14 residues. The CDR3 is CASSPAREDQPQHF. In DNA form, the CDR3 reads TGTGCCAGCAGCCCAGCTCGGGAGGATCAGCCCCAGCATTTT.

The table lists this clone with a few counts. The chain couples TRBV5-1 to TRBJ2-7, with D perhaps matching TRBD1 or TRBD2 (5 bases each). This CDR3 contains 10 residues. The germline V gene has CDR1 SGHRS and CDR2 YFSETQ. Between the trimmed V and J ends, which lost 4 bases and 7 bases, there was a span of 6 bases. CDR3 in amino acids: CASSEGEQYV. CDR3 bases: TGCGCCAGCAGCGAGGGGGAGCAGTACGTC.

The chain couples TRBV19 to TRBJ1-2, with TRBD1 matching 9 bases. This CDR3 is 17 amino acids long. J lost 1 base, V lost 6 bases, and 12 bases had no gene match. The germline V gene encodes CDR1 LNHDA and CDR2 SQIVND (reference sequence). In nucleotides, the CDR3 is TGTGCCAGTAGCCGGGCGACCGGGACAGGGATTAACTATGGCTACACCTTC. The encoded protein is CASSRATGTGINYGYTF.

The rearrangement links TRBV2 to TRBJ2-1; 8 bases are shared with TRBD1. There are 14 residues in the CDR3. V lost 6 bases, J lost 9 bases, and 10 bases stayed unmatched. Germline loops: CDR1 SNHLY, CDR2 FYNNEI. The CDR3 nucleotides read TGTGCCAGCAGCCTAGGACAGGGTCGGAGTGAGCAGTTCTTC. As protein: CASSLGQGRSEQFF. The full variable domain, rest sourced from reference TRBV2 and TRBJ2-1, is EPEVTQTPSHQVTQMGQEVILRCVPISNHLYFYWYRQILGQKVEFLVSFYNNEISEKSEIFDDQFSVERPDGSNFTLKIRSTKLEDSAMYFCASSLGQGRSEQFFGPGTRLTVL.

In this sample, this clone turned up once. V and J are TRBV11-2 and TRBJ2-7, with TRBD1 as a possible D gene (6 bases). The ends were cut back, 5 bases at V and 1 base at J, with 12 bases in the middle. Germline V gene lookup returns CDR1 SGHAT and CDR2 FQNNGV. The CDR3 loop spans 14 amino acids. CDR3 DNA sequence: TGTGCCAGCAGCCCCCGGGACACATCCTACGAGCAGTACGTC. Translating it yields CASSPRDTSYEQYV.

The genes are TRBV5-6 and TRBJ2-3; 8 positions match TRBD2. V lost 4 bases and J lost 1; bases outside the gene matches: 2. Per the germline V gene, CDR1 is SGHDT and CDR2 is YYEEEE. The CDR3 covers 14 residues. CDR3 coding DNA: TGTGCCAGCAGCCAGACTAGCGGCACAGATACGCAGTATTTT. Its translation: CASSQTSGTDTQYF.

This clone is a singleton in its sample. The V gene is TRBV7-9, the J gene TRBJ2-3; 10 bases agree with TRBD1. CDR3 length equals 15 residues. Germline assignment: CDR1 SEHNR and CDR2 FQNEAQ (reference sequence). V gave up 5 bases and J gave up 5 bases; unmatched junction bases: 7. CDR3 sequence: CASSLWTGGEDTQYF. The CDR3 bases are TGTGCCAGCAGCCTATGGACAGGGGGGGAAGATACGCAGTATTTT.

In its sample, this clone was seen a few times. The chain recombines TRBV7-6 with TRBJ2-3; tentatively, D is TRBD2 (6 bases). V was trimmed by 0 bases and J by 4 bases, leaving 8 bases between them. The CDR3 contains 14 residues. From germline, CDR1 is SGHVS and CDR2 FNYEAQ. The CDR3, as DNA: TGTGCCAGCAGCTTAGCGACTAGTTCAGATACGCAGTATTTT. Its translation is CASSLATSSDTQYF. Together with reference TRBV7-6 and TRBJ2-3, the CDR3 gives the full variable domain: GAGVSQSPRYKVTKRGQDVALRCDPISGHVSLYWYRQALGQGPEFLTYFNYEAQQDKSGLPNDRFSAERPEGSISTLTIQRTEQRDSAMYRCASSLATSSDTQYFGPGTRLTVL.

This chain uses TRBV5-1 with TRBJ2-1; tentative D call: TRBD1 (5 bases). The CDR3 runs to 13 residues. Per germline, CDR1 SGHRS and CDR2 YFSETQ. V gave up 0 bases and J gave up 7 bases, with 8 bases separating them. The DNA for the CDR3 is TGCGCCAGCAGCTTGGCTTCAGGGAATGAGCAGTTCTTC. This encodes CASSLASGNEQFF. Using reference TRBV5-1 and TRBJ2-1 for the parts outside the CDR3, the full variable domain is KAGVTQTPRYLIKTRGQQVTLSCSPISGHRSVSWYQQTPGQGLQFLFEYFSETQRNKGNFPGRFSGRQFSNSRSEMNVSTLELGDSALYLCASSLASGNEQFFGPGTRLTVL.

In its sample, this clone was seen once. The rearrangement joins TRBV9 to TRBJ2-3, with TRBD2 matching over 7 bases. This CDR3 contains 16 residues. The junction had 7 bases not matched to a gene; V was cut back by 1 base and J by 2 bases. Germline loops: CDR1 SGDLS, CDR2 YYNGEE. CDR3 sequence: CASSVSPGTTTDTQYF. In DNA, the CDR3 is TGTGCCAGCAGCGTAAGCCCAGGGACTACCACAGATACGCAGTATTTT.

The chain uses TRBV7-2 and TRBJ2-1, with D perhaps matching TRBD2 (6 bases). CDR3 size: 16 residues. V lost 5 bases and J 0 bases, leaving 14 bases between the germline ends. CDR1 is SGHTA, CDR2 FQGNSA, per germline. CDR3 in DNA: TGTGCCAGCAGCCCAACTAGCCGAAGCTCCTACAATGAGCAGTTCTTC. This codes for CASSPTSRSSYNEQFF.

The chain joins TRBV11-2 to TRBJ2-2, with 8 bases matching TRBD2. After removal of 1 base from V and 4 bases from J, the junction contained 8 bases not matched to a gene. In germline, CDR1 is SGHAT, CDR2 FQNNGV. The CDR3 spans 17 residues. This CDR3 reads CASSLAGGYGPTGELFF. In nucleotides, the CDR3 is TGTGCCAGCAGCTTAGCGGGAGGGTACGGGCCCACCGGGGAGCTGTTTTTT.

This sequence joins TRBV6-6 and TRBJ2-1, with a possible D match to TRBD2 (7 bases). Germline V lookup: CDR1 MNHNY, CDR2 SVGAGI (reference sequence). V dropped 6 bases and J dropped 6 bases, with 12 bases sitting between them. This CDR3 has 13 residues. The CDR3 loop reads CASSRGATNEQFF. Here the CDR3 DNA reads TGTGCCAGCAGCCGGGGGGCCACCAATGAGCAGTTCTTC.